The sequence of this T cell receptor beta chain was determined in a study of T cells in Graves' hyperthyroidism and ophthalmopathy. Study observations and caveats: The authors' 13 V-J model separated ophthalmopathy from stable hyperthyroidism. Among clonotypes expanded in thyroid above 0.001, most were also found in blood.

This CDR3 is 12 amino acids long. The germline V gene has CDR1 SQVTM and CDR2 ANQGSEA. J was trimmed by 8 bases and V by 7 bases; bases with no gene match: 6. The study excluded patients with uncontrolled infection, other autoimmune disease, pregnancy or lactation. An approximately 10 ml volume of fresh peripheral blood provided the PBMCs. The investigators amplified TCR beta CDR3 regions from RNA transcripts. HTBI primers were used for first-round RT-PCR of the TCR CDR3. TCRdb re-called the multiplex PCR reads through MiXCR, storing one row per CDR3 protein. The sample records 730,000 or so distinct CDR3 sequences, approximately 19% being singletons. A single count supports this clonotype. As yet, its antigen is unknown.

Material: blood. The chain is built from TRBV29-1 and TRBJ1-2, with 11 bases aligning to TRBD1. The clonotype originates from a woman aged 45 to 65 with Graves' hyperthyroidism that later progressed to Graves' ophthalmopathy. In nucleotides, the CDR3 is TGCAGCGATGGACAGGGGGCGAGGGGCTACACCTTC. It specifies CSDGQGARGYTF.